Shown below are 19 T cell receptor beta chains from a single sample sequenced in a study of cytomegalovirus exposure and HLA in healthy donors. PCR amplification relied on 60 Vbeta primers (plus 13 Jbeta primers). Data came from immunoSEQ multiplex PCR; TCRdb stores just in-frame clones and leaves some out. The table records about 150,000 clones, around 74% of them present only once. Sample: PBMCs. The receptors stem from a woman aged 25 to 39 in good health and CMV-seronegative.

The V call is TRBV5-4, the J call TRBJ2-1, with D possibly matching TRBD1 (5 bases). This CDR3 region has 15 residues. V lost 0 bases, J lost 4 bases, and 11 bases lay in between. Germline V CDR1 and CDR2: SGHNT, YYREEE (reference sequence). CDR3 in DNA: TGTGCCAGCAGCTTGGAGGCCAGGGATTACAATGAGCAGTTCTTC. Residues: CASSLEARDYNEQFF.

This clone appeared a single time. The chain couples TRBV29-1 to TRBJ1-1; D remains ambiguous. V dropped 3 bases and J dropped 4 bases, with 6 bases sitting between them. This CDR3 spans 11 amino acids. The V gene's germline CDR1 is SQVTM and CDR2 ANQGSEA. The CDR3: CSVDRSTEAFF. In DNA form, the CDR3 reads TGCAGCGTTGACAGGTCCACTGAAGCTTTCTTT.

The V call is TRBV7-2, the J call TRBJ1-1; possible D gene TRBD1, 5 bases. Trimming cost V 0 bases and J 4 bases, with 12 bases left between them. Germline V gives CDR1 SGHTA, CDR2 FQGNSA. This CDR3 spans 15 amino acids. CDR3 DNA: TGTGCCAGCAGCTTAGCGATAGGGGTAGGCACTGAAGCTTTCTTT. Amino acid sequence: CASSLAIGVGTEAFF.

This sequence joins TRBV6-6 and TRBJ1-5; 10 bases map to TRBD1. Germline CDR1 MNHNY, CDR2 SVGAGI (reference sequence). V lost 10 bases to trimming and J lost 7 bases; unmatched junction nucleotides: 10. The CDR3 has 14 amino acids. The CDR3 sequence is CATQTGGAGQPQHF. CDR3 DNA: TGTGCCACCCAGACAGGGGGCGCGGGACAGCCCCAGCATTTT.

This clone was observed a few times. The chain links TRBV5-1 to TRBJ1-2; 7 nucleotides match TRBD1. Germline V gene sequence: CDR1 SGHRS, CDR2 YFSETQ. The CDR3 loop spans 16 amino acids. Trimming cost V 0 bases and J 3 bases; bases outside gene matches: 8. CDR3 protein: CASSLEGQYTYYGYTF. The CDR3 DNA reads as TGCGCCAGCAGCTTGGAGGGACAGTATACCTACTATGGCTACACCTTC.

The sample holds a few counts of this clone. The chain couples TRBV30 to TRBJ1-2; tentative D call: TRBD1 (6 bases). CDR3 size: 13 residues. CDR1 is GTSNPN, CDR2 SVGIG, per germline (reference sequence). Trimming stripped 2 bases from V and 3 bases from J, with 10 bases between. In nucleotides, the CDR3 is TGTGCCTGGAGTTCACAGGGATACTATGGCTACACCTTC. It specifies CAWSSQGYYGYTF.

This chain connects TRBV9 to TRBJ1-1; 8 bases match TRBD1. The CDR3 covers 13 residues. Looked up from germline, CDR1 is SGDLS and CDR2 is YYNGEE. V dropped 4 bases and J dropped 6; count of bases not matched to a gene: 5. The CDR3 DNA follows: TGTGCCAGCAGCTCCCTACAGGGGGCTGAAGCTTTCTTT. This gives the protein CASSSLQGAEAFF.

The rearrangement joins TRBV19 to TRBJ1-4; 9 bases agree with TRBD1. CDR1 is LNHDA, CDR2 SQIVND, per germline (reference sequence). CDR3 length equals 15 residues. V lost 5 bases, J lost 6 bases, and 7 bases stayed unmatched. The CDR3 DNA is TGTGCCAGTAGTGAGGGACAGGGTTGGCATGAAAAACTGTTTTTT. The encoded protein is CASSEGQGWHEKLFF.

This clone appeared a single time. This chain joins TRBV18 and TRBJ1-6, with unresolved D. The CDR3 has 14 residues. V was clipped by 2 bases and J by 8 bases, with 10 bases between them. CDR1 is KGHSH, CDR2 LQKENI, per germline. The CDR3 DNA reads TGTGCCAGCTCACCAGCGGGGAAGGATTCACCCCTCCACTTT. Translation gives CASSPAGKDSPLHF.

The chain couples TRBV28 to TRBJ1-1; 8 bases fit TRBD1. CDR1 is MDHEN and CDR2 is SYDVKM in the germline V gene. V gave up 6 bases and J gave up 3 bases; unmatched junction bases: 3. This CDR3 is 13 amino acids long. CDR3 region: CASSLTGDTEAFF. CDR3 nucleotide sequence: TGTGCCAGCAGCCTGACAGGGGACACTGAAGCTTTCTTT.

A few counts support this clone. The chain joins TRBV7-9 to TRBJ2-2; 7 bases are shared with TRBD1. Trimming cost V 8 bases and J 1 base; bases outside gene matches: 4. Per germline, CDR1 SEHNR and CDR2 FQNEAQ (reference sequence). The CDR3 contains 14 residues. This CDR3 is CASGGQLNTGELFF. CDR3 nucleotide sequence: TGTGCCAGCGGGGGACAGTTGAACACCGGGGAGCTGTTTTTT.

This clone was counted only a few times. The CDR3, as DNA: TGCGCCAGCAGTTACGGGGGGCAATGGAGTTCACCCCTCCACTTT. It encodes CASSYGGQWSSPLHF. The chain employs TRBV5-1 and TRBJ1-6, with a tentative D call TRBD1 (6 bases). Trimming removed 5 bases at V and 9 bases at J, with 18 bases between. The length of the CDR3 is 15 residues. Germline-derived CDR1 and CDR2 are SGHRS and YFSETQ. Supplemented by reference TRBV5-1 and TRBJ1-6, the full variable domain reads KAGVTQTPRYLIKTRGQQVTLSCSPISGHRSVSWYQQTPGQGLQFLFEYFSETQRNKGNFPGRFSGRQFSNSRSEMNVSTLELGDSALYLCASSYGGQWSSPLHFGNGTRLTVT.

The chain has TRBV28 and TRBJ1-1; 7 nucleotides align to TRBD1. This CDR3 comprises 15 residues. V gave up 8 bases and J gave up 0 bases; unmatched junction bases: 9. Germline CDR1 and CDR2: MDHEN and SYDVKM. CDR3 bases: TGTGCCAGCGACTACAGGGGCGCGATGAACACTGAAGCTTTCTTT. This codes for CASDYRGAMNTEAFF.

The chain has TRBV9 and TRBJ1-2, with 8 bases that match TRBD1. Per the germline V gene, CDR1 is SGDLS and CDR2 is YYNGEE. The trim removed 5 bases at V and 2 bases at J, leaving 2 bases unmatched. The CDR3 extends over 13 amino acids. This CDR3 is CASSRDRNYGYTF. CDR3 DNA: TGTGCCAGCAGTCGGGACAGGAACTATGGCTACACCTTC.

The genes are TRBV9 and TRBJ2-3; D possibly corresponds to TRBD2 (6 bases). V lost 4 bases, J lost 0 bases, and 15 bases lay in between. CDR3 length: 16 residues. Looked up from germline, CDR1 is SGDLS and CDR2 is YYNGEE. CDR3: CASSPTGTPSTDTQYF. The CDR3 region has the DNA TGTGCCAGCAGCCCGACCGGGACTCCTAGCACAGATACGCAGTATTTT. The full variable domain, in which reference TRBV9 and TRBJ2-3 provide the parts outside the CDR3, is DSGVTQTPKHLITATGQRVTLRCSPRSGDLSVYWYQQSLDQGLQFLIQYYNGEERAKGNILERFSAQQFPDLHSELNLSSLELGDSALYFCASSPTGTPSTDTQYFGPGTRLTVL.

This sequence joins TRBV30 and TRBJ2-3, with D possibly matching TRBD1 (6 bases). V was clipped by 1 base and J by 0 bases, with 8 bases between them. The CDR3 is made up of 14 amino acids. Germline V gives CDR1 GTSNPN, CDR2 SVGIG (reference sequence). The CDR3, as DNA: TGTGCCTGGAGTGGAGGGGGTAGCACAGATACGCAGTATTTT. It specifies CAWSGGGSTDTQYF.

The rearrangement links TRBV11-2 to TRBJ2-1; 11 bases match TRBD2. This CDR3 spans 15 amino acids. Germline V lookup: CDR1 SGHAT, CDR2 FQNNGV. J lost 4 bases, V lost 2 bases, and 1 base had no gene match. CDR3 protein: CASSLSSGGYNEQFF. CDR3 DNA: TGTGCCAGCAGCTTATCTAGCGGGGGGTACAATGAGCAGTTCTTC.

The chain couples TRBV30 to TRBJ2-5, with 11 bases identical to TRBD2. CDR1 is GTSNPN, CDR2 SVGIG, per germline (reference sequence). The CDR3 consists of 14 residues. Germline trimming cut 8 bases from V and 3 bases from J; bases unmatched to any gene: 8. CDR3 bases: TGTGCCAGTATAGCGGGGGGGGTAAAAGAGACCCAGTACTTC. This codes for CASIAGGVKETQYF.

This rearrangement joins TRBV15 to TRBJ1-5; D not certain. CDR3 length: 16 residues. Trimming took 5 bases from V and 2 from J, leaving 16 bases between them. Germline CDR1 LNHNV, CDR2 YYDKDF (reference sequence). The CDR3 bases are TGTGCCACCAGCGGGTCTCTCCCTGCGGGCAATCAGCCCCAGCATTTT. It translates to CATSGSLPAGNQPQHF.